This T cell receptor beta chain was documented in a study of identical twins. Germline lookup yields CDR1 ENHRY and CDR2 SYGVKD. The CDR3 is made up of 13 amino acids. V was cut by 2 bases and J by 2 bases, with 7 bases left in between. After template switching added a universal primer site, the resulting cDNA carried unique molecular identifiers. TCRdb reprocessed the 5' RACE reads via MiXCR and lists one record per CDR3 protein. The sample lists a few hundred thousand distinct CDR3 sequences; approximately 8.6% were seen once. Study-level findings and limits: The study found excess low generation probability among twin-shared out-of-frame alpha sequences.

Concerning this clonotype: Its specificity is not known.

Another study also made use of these data, one on yellow fever vaccine responses in identical twins.

The chain has TRBV10-3 and TRBJ2-7; D gene unclear. Sequencing was performed on CD8+ T cells sorted from blood. This TCR derives from a woman aged 18-29 years in good health. The CDR3 sequence: CAISERATYEQYF. The CDR3 DNA is TGTGCCATCAGTGAGCGGGCAACCTACGAGCAGTACTTC.